This T cell receptor (beta chain) was identified in a study of regulatory T cells in long-lasting Graves disease. Study observations and caveats: New patients shared roughly 960 public clonotypes, and persistent patients shared more, with fewer than 3,500.

This clonotype was counted only a few times. Its specificity is unknown. This CDR3 comprises 14 residues. Germline V gives CDR1 SGDLS, CDR2 YYNGEE. V was trimmed by 0 bases and J by 2 bases, leaving 7 bases between them. CDR3-region Arm-PCR and iRepertoire HTBI primers produced the TCR beta libraries. In TCRdb, the multiplex PCR reads were re-called with MiXCR into one record per CDR3 protein. Of about 470,000 distinct CDR3 sequences in the sample, about a fifth were seen once. Time point specified: persistent/refractory GD, antithyroid drugs over 5 years with positive TRAb. The authors made the TCR library using RNA they extracted from PBMCs.

Specimen: peripheral blood mononuclear cells (PBMCs), collected when the disease was refractory, from a patient treated with antithyroid drugs. This receptor was taken from a female donor with Graves disease. The chain combines TRBV9 with TRBJ2-3; D is unresolved. The CDR3 is CASSVVAHTDTQYF. In DNA form, the CDR3 reads TGTGCCAGCAGCGTAGTAGCCCACACAGATACGCAGTATTTT.